This TCR beta chain was sequenced for a study of shared clonotypes between healthy human individuals (dated by TCRdb to the early 2020s). Notes on the research overall: The cohort comprised a couple of women and three men aged 18 to 49 years. Per donor, three plates each were used for CD4 naive and CD4 memory, two for CD8 naive, and one for CD8 memory. Blood TCR repertoires of 5 or 6 healthy adults were deeply sequenced to estimate repertoire size and the extent of clonotype sharing between individuals. Libraries were prepared and TCR repertoires were sequenced by different laboratories using diverse techniques, in order to increase sequencing depth and limit assay-specific biases. Each donor's leukapheresis produced roughly between roughly 0.85 and 10 billion PBMCs.

General study outcomes and caveats: Higher generation probabilities were observed for clonotypes shared by all four sorted-subset donors than for non-shared clonotypes. Sampling was restricted to blood, and TCR repertoires in tissues likely differ from the TCR repertoires found in blood. Pairwise subsampling led to the expectation that sequencing depth would affect the degree of clonotype sharing among donors. Incomplete sequencing was indicated by rarefaction of sorted-subset datasets, despite the large sequencing depth. Approximately 5% of naive CD4, more than 3% of naive CD8, about 2.1% of memory CD4, and over 0.35% of memory CD8 clonotypes were shared across a few donors. The small number of donors limited the genetic and exposure-history diversity represented. Naive subsets generally had larger estimated clonotype richness than memory subsets did.

The donors were healthy, HIV-negative adults with no recently reported acute infections or vaccinations. All donors were Caucasian adults living in Nashville, Tennessee, USA. CD4+ T cells were enriched through magnetic negative selection, after which naive cells were positively selected on CD45RA and the remaining negative fraction served as the memory subset. After blood collection by leukapheresis, PBMCs were isolated using Ficoll-Histopaque density gradient centrifugation and then cryopreserved in the vapor phase of liquid nitrogen. Analytical flow cytometry was used to check the purity and quantity of each magnetically sorted T cell population. From each sorted fraction, genomic DNA was isolated and quantified by UV absorbance on a Nanodrop 2000c. On this clone: It has no known antigen specificity. Base qualities were left out, and no much larger clone turns up one base away.

CDR1 and CDR2 are read off the germline V gene as MNHEY and SVGAGI. The trim is 10 bases for V and 1 base for J, with a gap of 16 bases between the germline ends. The CDR3 runs 14 amino acids, cysteine and phenylalanine included. Just the 42-base CDR3 DNA is kept, in frame starting at base 1. Using the deep immunoSEQ assay, TCR CDR3 regions were amplified from genomic DNA by multiplex PCR. Genomic DNA extracted from each cell subset was distributed evenly over all wells of several immunoSEQ 96-well plates, and each plate served as one replicate. For sorted subsets, each replicate PCR was loaded with about 200 ng genomic DNA, equivalent to 30,000 or so T cell genomes. Purified libraries were quantified with a Qubit 3.0 fluorometer, sized on a Bioanalyzer 2100, and re-quantified with the KAPA Library Quantification kit. A separate single-read 150-cycle Illumina NextSeq 550 flow cell was used to sequence each immunoSEQ 96-well plate. The authors' pipeline ran thus. Because only junctional sequences without quality scores were contained in the immunoSEQ output, filtering matching that applied to full-length reads could not be performed. Sequences were annotated with PyIR, a Python wrapper for IgBLAST v1.9, using IMGT germline references to assign V/J genes and CDR3. Any read was removed if the V/J assignment was weak (E-value above 1e-6), the CDR3 was missing, or the read contained stop codons, out-of-frame junctions, or ambiguous translated residues. V3J clonotypes were defined as sequences sharing the same inferred V gene, J gene, and CDR3 amino acid sequence. The percentage overlap between two repertoires was calculated by dividing the number of shared unique clonotypes by the size of the smaller repertoire. Repertoire richness was assessed with RTK rarefaction, the Chao1 estimator, and Recon v2.1 estimates of unobserved clonotypes. For all TCRbeta clonotypes obtained by the gDNA method from several donors, generation probabilities were computed with OLGA. TCRdb took over this immuneACCESS table, retaining in-frame rearrangements with V and J assigned. Such tables are incomplete; in checked studies, under half of the missing clones stem from an unresolved V gene, and the remainder is unexplained. V and J calls and clone size are given by that table; D and trimming were obtained from the DNA. Counted in this sample were some 2,000,000 clones; around 95% of them appeared once. Roughly 0.13% of the sample is in the top ten clones.

What was sequenced was naive CD4+ T cells sorted from blood. The cell subset or site label of this sample denotes: CD45RA+ positively selected. The chain couples TRBV6-5 to TRBJ2-5, with no reliable assignment of the D segment. This sequence originates from a man younger than 35 in good health. CDR3 loop: CATFPRVGQETQYF. The DNA sequence reads TGTGCCACCTTCCCTCGCGTCGGCCAAGAGACCCAGTACTTC.